Sequencing of this TCR beta chain was carried out in a study of T cell repertoires in cytomegalovirus infection. Overall study context: Through public TCR beta signatures, both CMV infection and matching HLA type were indicated. Study results and caveats: CMV-specific TCR beta clonotypes restricted by HLA-C dominated the ex vivo response.

A remark on this clonotype: The antigen is not known.

MiXCR, applied by TCRdb to the reads, yields one record per CDR3 protein. Found here are around 360,000 distinct CDR3 sequences, roughly 36% of them singletons; the top ten hold around an eighth. The CDR3 runs 11 residues. Germline lookup yields CDR1 MNHEY and CDR2 SMNVEV (reference sequence). Trimming removed 10 bases from V and 6 bases from J, with 13 bases in between. This sequence originates from a human donor in good health (CMV status not recorded). Some clones in this sample may be carry-over from other donors' samples. This sample comprised cultured PBMCs, obtained from culture after CMV antigen stimulation. The V gene is TRBV27, the J gene TRBJ2-7; D is undetermined. The CDR3, as DNA: TGTGCCACGAACTTGGGAACCGAGCAGTACTTC. Translating it yields CATNLGTEQYF.